Listed below are T cell receptor beta chains from one sample, sequenced in a study of CD8+ T cells in alopecia areata. Generated by immunoSEQ multiplex PCR, the TCRdb table keeps only in-frame clones and is missing some. This sample has just over 150,000 clones, with about 51% found just once. Sequences were derived from CD8+ T cells sorted from blood, sampled at week 0. All receptors come from a human donor with alopecia areata. Both conserved end residues are part of each CDR3. D genes are given only for firm matches. Clone size appears in some rows only: once, few, many, or a class for an expanded clone.

CDR3aa: CASSWAGTSGGPSYNEQFF
CDR3nt: TGCGCCAGCAGCTGGGCCGGGACTAGCGGGGGGCCCTCCTACAATGAGCAGTTCTTC
v_gene: TRBV5-1
d_gene: TRBD2
j_gene: TRBJ2-1
abundance: .

CDR3aa: CASSLQYNSPLHF
CDR3nt: TGTGCCAGCAGTTTACAGTATAATTCACCCCTCCACTTT
v_gene: TRBV27
d_gene: .
j_gene: TRBJ1-6
abundance: .

CDR3aa: CASSFRSAQTPQYF
CDR3nt: TGTGCCAGCAGCTTTCGTTCCGCGCAGACCCCGCAGTATTTT
v_gene: TRBV7-9
d_gene: .
j_gene: TRBJ2-3
abundance: few

CDR3aa: CASRLDYSDTGELFF
CDR3nt: TGTGCCAGCAGACTCGACTACTCAGACACCGGGGAGCTGTTTTTT
v_gene: TRBV28
d_gene: .
j_gene: TRBJ2-2
abundance: .

CDR3aa: CASSQETELSTDTQYF
CDR3nt: TGCGCCAGCAGCCAAGAAACGGAGCTTAGCACAGATACGCAGTATTTT
v_gene: TRBV4-3
d_gene: .
j_gene: TRBJ2-3
abundance: .

CDR3aa: CASSGQLAGSYNEQFF
CDR3nt: TGTGCCAGCAGCGGCCAACTAGCGGGGTCCTACAATGAGCAGTTCTTC
v_gene: TRBV13
d_gene: TRBD2
j_gene: TRBJ2-1
abundance: few

CDR3aa: CASSHPAGELFF
CDR3nt: TGCGCCAGCAGCCATCCTGCCGGGGAGCTGTTTTTT
v_gene: TRBV4-3
d_gene: .
j_gene: TRBJ2-2
abundance: .

CDR3aa: CASSLTRSKYNEQFF
CDR3nt: TGTGCCAGCAGCCTTACTAGAAGCAAGTACAATGAGCAGTTCTTC
v_gene: TRBV6-5
d_gene: .
j_gene: TRBJ2-1
abundance: .

CDR3aa: CAVSKIHQETQYF
CDR3nt: TGTGCCGTATCCAAGATCCACCAAGAGACCCAGTACTTC
v_gene: TRBV7-9
d_gene: .
j_gene: TRBJ2-5
abundance: .

CDR3aa: CASSIIGRDYEQYF
CDR3nt: TGTGCCAGCAGTATTATCGGCCGGGACTACGAGCAGTACTTC
v_gene: TRBV25-1
d_gene: .
j_gene: TRBJ2-7
abundance: .

CDR3aa: CASSLRQAALFF
CDR3nt: TGTGCCAGCAGCTTAAGACAGGCCGCGCTATTTTTT
v_gene: TRBV7-2
d_gene: .
j_gene: TRBJ2-2
abundance: .

CDR3aa: CASSLVAGANVLTF
CDR3nt: TGTGCCAGCAGCTTAGTTGCTGGGGCCAACGTCCTGACTTTC
v_gene: TRBV11-2
d_gene: .
j_gene: TRBJ2-6
abundance: .

CDR3aa: CASSSGSSYEQYF
CDR3nt: TGTGCCAGCAGTAGCGGGTCTTCCTACGAGCAGTACTTC
v_gene: TRBV13
d_gene: TRBD2
j_gene: TRBJ2-7
abundance: .

CDR3aa: CAWSALGWGTDTQYF
CDR3nt: TGTGCCTGGAGTGCACTGGGGTGGGGCACAGATACGCAGTATTTT
v_gene: TRBV30
d_gene: .
j_gene: TRBJ2-3
abundance: few

CDR3aa: CASLGQGEFVGGELFF
CDR3nt: TGTGCCAGCCTCGGACAGGGCGAGTTCGTCGGCGGGGAGCTGTTTTTT
v_gene: TRBV25-1
d_gene: TRBD1
j_gene: TRBJ2-2
abundance: .

CDR3aa: CASSQARDLPALNSPLHF
CDR3nt: TGCGCCAGCAGCCAGGCCCGGGACCTTCCGGCCCTCAATTCACCCCTCCACTTT
v_gene: TRBV4-3
d_gene: .
j_gene: TRBJ1-6
abundance: .

CDR3aa: CSVDSGDRGPSGANVLTF
CDR3nt: TGCAGCGTTGATTCTGGTGACAGGGGACCGTCTGGGGCCAACGTCCTGACTTTC
v_gene: TRBV29-1
d_gene: TRBD1
j_gene: TRBJ2-6
abundance: .

CDR3aa: CSVGGLDGLNTEAFF
CDR3nt: TGCAGCGTTGGAGGGTTAGACGGACTGAACACTGAAGCTTTCTTT
v_gene: TRBV29-1
d_gene: .
j_gene: TRBJ1-1
abundance: .

CDR3aa: CASSLGGLNSNQPQHF
CDR3nt: TGTGCCAGCAGCTTGGGGGGACTGAATAGCAATCAGCCCCAGCATTTT
v_gene: TRBV5-6
d_gene: .
j_gene: TRBJ1-5
abundance: .

CDR3aa: CASSDLAKNIQYF
CDR3nt: TGTGCCAGCAGTGACTTAGCCAAAAACATTCAGTACTTC
v_gene: TRBV6-1
d_gene: .
j_gene: TRBJ2-4
abundance: few

CDR3aa: CSVEGRGGTDTQYF
CDR3nt: TGCAGCGTTGAAGGGAGGGGGGGCACAGATACGCAGTATTTT
v_gene: TRBV29-1
d_gene: .
j_gene: TRBJ2-3
abundance: .

CDR3aa: CASSQDRTGNTGELFF
CDR3nt: TGCGCCAGCAGCCAAGATCGGACTGGGAACACCGGGGAGCTGTTTTTT
v_gene: TRBV4-3
d_gene: .
j_gene: TRBJ2-2
abundance: .

CDR3aa: CSANRETGELFF
CDR3nt: TGCAGCGCCAACAGGGAAACCGGGGAGCTGTTTTTT
v_gene: TRBV29-1
d_gene: .
j_gene: TRBJ2-2
abundance: .